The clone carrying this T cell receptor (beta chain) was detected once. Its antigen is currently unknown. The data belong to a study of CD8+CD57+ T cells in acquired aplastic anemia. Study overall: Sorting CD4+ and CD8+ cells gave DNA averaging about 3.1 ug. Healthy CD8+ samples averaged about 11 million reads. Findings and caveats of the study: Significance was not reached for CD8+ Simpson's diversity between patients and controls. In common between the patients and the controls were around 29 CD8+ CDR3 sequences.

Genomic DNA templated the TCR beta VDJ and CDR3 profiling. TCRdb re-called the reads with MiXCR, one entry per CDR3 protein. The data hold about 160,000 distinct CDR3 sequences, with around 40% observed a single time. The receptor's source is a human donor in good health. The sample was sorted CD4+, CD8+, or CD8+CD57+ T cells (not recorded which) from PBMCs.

In DNA, the CDR3 is TGTGCCAGCTCACCATCCGGGACGGGTACCTACGAGCAGTACTTC. Amino acids: CASSPSGTGTYEQYF. The V call is TRBV18, the J call TRBJ2-7, with D perhaps matching TRBD1 or TRBD2 (5 bases each). V shed 2 bases and J shed 2 bases, with 13 bases lying between them. Germline V lookup: CDR1 KGHSH, CDR2 LQKENI. This CDR3 is built from 15 residues.